The 3 T cell receptor beta chains presented below share a single source sample, sequenced in a study of blood T cells in healthy people across ages. Through a sample-barcoded 5' primer and a J-beta primer mix, a second PCR was run for 7 to 11 cycles. Each CDR3 protein is one row after TCRdb ran MiXCR on the 5' RACE reads. The profile shows about 640,000 distinct CDR3 sequences, approximately 40% of them singletons. The specimen was blood. These receptors were obtained from a man of 80 years or more in good health.

This clonotype was counted a few times. This chain connects TRBV12-3 or TRBV12-4 to TRBJ2-4; weak D call: TRBD2 (6 bases). V lost 8 bases, J lost 13 bases, and 27 bases lay in between. This CDR3 has 15 amino acids. The CDR3 loop reads CASRRGALGLGEQYF. The CDR3 nucleotides read TGTGCCAGCCGTCGTGGAGCACTGGGACTGGGGGAGCAGTACTTC.

The CDR3 DNA is TGTGCCAGCAGTCCCCCGGGACTAGCAAGGAATGAGCAGTTCTTC. Translation: CASSPPGLARNEQFF. The chain joins TRBV28 to TRBJ2-1; 9 bases agree with TRBD2. V trimming: 5 bases; J trimming: 7 bases; junction bases outside the gene matches: 9. CDR3 length equals 15 residues. Germline CDR1 reads MDHEN; CDR2 reads SYDVKM. The entire variable domain, with the rest obtained from reference TRBV28 and TRBJ2-1, is as follows: DVKVTQSSRYLVKRTGEKVFLECVQDMDHENMFWYRQDPGLGLRLIYFSYDVKMKEKGDIPEGYSVSREKKERFSLILESASTNQTSMYLCASSPPGLARNEQFFGPGTRLTVL.

This clonotype was seen a handful of times. The CDR3 spells CSVKGGQGSEKLFF. The CDR3, as DNA: TGCAGCGTGAAAGGGGGACAGGGGTCTGAAAAACTGTTTTTT. The genes are TRBV29-1 and TRBJ1-4, with TRBD1 matching over 10 bases. Germline CDR1 and CDR2: SQVTM and ANQGSEA. This CDR3 region has 14 residues. The V segment lost 6 bases and the J segment 7 bases; nucleotides outside the gene matches: 8.